Presented here are 27 T cell receptor beta chains from one specimen sequenced in a study of shared clonotypes between healthy human individuals. The method was immunoSEQ multiplex PCR; TCRdb's version includes in-frame clones alone and lacks a portion of them. The profile shows roughly 2,300,000 clones, about nine tenths of them singletons. The sequenced sample was naive CD4+ T cells from PBMCs. Noted subset: CD45RA+ positively selected. These receptors were obtained from a man between 18 and 35 years old in good health. Some clones in this sample may be carry-over from other donors' samples.

As concerns this clone: Additional DNA sequences in this sample encode the identical CDR3. The rearrangement links TRBV9 to TRBJ2-1, with D possibly being TRBD2 (6 bases). The CDR3 has 13 residues. V was cut by 2 bases and J by 7 bases, with 10 bases left in between. Germline assignment: CDR1 SGDLS and CDR2 YYNGEE. In DNA form, the CDR3 reads TGTGCCAGCAGCGTTGACCGGGGGAATGAGCAGTTCTTC. This translates into CASSVDRGNEQFF. Complete variable domain (other parts from reference TRBV9 and TRBJ2-1): DSGVTQTPKHLITATGQRVTLRCSPRSGDLSVYWYQQSLDQGLQFLIQYYNGEERAKGNILERFSAQQFPDLHSELNLSSLELGDSALYFCASSVDRGNEQFFGPGTRLTVL.

The rearrangement uses TRBV15 and TRBJ2-7; the D is unclear. Germline V gene lookup returns CDR1 LNHNV and CDR2 YYDKDF (reference sequence). V lost 0 bases to trimming and J lost 7 bases, with 10 bases between them. The CDR3 runs to 13 residues. The chain's CDR3 is CATSRDLVGEQYF. CDR3 coding DNA: TGTGCCACCAGCAGAGATTTAGTAGGAGAGCAGTACTTC.

As for this clone: The junction shows a germline mismatch at one end, possibly a read error. V is TRBV5-5 and J is TRBJ1-1; D may be TRBD1 (6 bases). Germline lookup yields CDR1 SGHKS and CDR2 YYEKEE (reference sequence). The CDR3 extends over 13 amino acids. The CDR3 is CASNIDRGLRGPF. The CDR3 DNA is TGTGCCAGCAACATAGATCGGGGGCTCCGGGGCCCGTTT.

The chain uses TRBV19 and TRBJ2-3; D remains ambiguous. Germline V gives CDR1 LNHDA, CDR2 SQIVND (reference sequence). This CDR3 comprises 13 residues. V was clipped by 3 bases and J by 2 bases, with 6 bases between them. In nucleotides, the CDR3 is TGTGCCAGTAGTATCCGGCCCACAGATACGCAGTATTTT. Its protein product is CASSIRPTDTQYF.

A word on this clone: Other DNA sequences in the sample encode the same CDR3. CDR3 residues: CASSREMNTEAFF. CDR3 in DNA: TGTGCCAGCAGCCGAGAAATGAACACTGAAGCTTTCTTT. The chain links TRBV5-4 to TRBJ1-1, with D uncertain. CDR3 size: 13 residues. V dropped 4 bases and J dropped 0 bases, with 7 bases sitting between them. Per the germline V gene, CDR1 is SGHNT and CDR2 is YYREEE (reference sequence).

The V gene is TRBV7-9, the J gene TRBJ1-2; D not resolved. The CDR3 consists of 16 residues. Trimming took 0 bases from V and 8 from J, leaving 19 bases between them. In germline, CDR1 is SEHNR, CDR2 FQNEAQ (reference sequence). The CDR3 loop is CASSLAALLKESGYTF. The CDR3 DNA reads TGTGCCAGCAGCTTAGCAGCACTACTCAAAGAATCGGGCTACACCTTC.

The chain is built from TRBV5-3 and TRBJ2-7, with D possibly matching TRBD2 (6 bases). TRBV5-3 has ORF status, its function being uncertain. The CDR3 contains 15 residues. Deletions cut 8 bases from V and 2 bases from J, with 20 bases between. The CDR3 spells CASHHGRDCPYEQYF. The DNA for the CDR3 is TGTGCCAGCCACCATGGACGGGACTGCCCCTACGAGCAGTACTTC.

The V call is TRBV30, the J call TRBJ2-1; 10 bases are shared with TRBD2. J lost 4 bases, V lost 2 bases, and 11 bases had no gene match. The length of the CDR3 is 17 residues. Germline V gene data show CDR1 as GTSNPN and CDR2 as SVGIG (reference sequence). CDR3 DNA: TGTGCCTGGAGTCCGACCAGCGGGAGGGACCGTTACAATGAGCAGTTCTTC. It specifies CAWSPTSGRDRYNEQFF.

V is TRBV18 and J is TRBJ1-5; TRBD1 aligns across 9 bases. The CDR3 is made up of 16 amino acids. Germline V lookup: CDR1 KGHSH, CDR2 LQKENI. J lost 0 bases, V lost 3 bases, and 3 bases had no gene match. The CDR3 DNA reads as TGTGCCAGCTCACCGGGACAGGGTCATAGCAATCAGCCCCAGCATTTT. It translates to CASSPGQGHSNQPQHF.

The chain couples TRBV7-2 to TRBJ2-1; D not resolved. Trimming took 1 base from V and 13 from J, leaving 14 bases between them. The CDR3 is 13 residues long. The V gene's germline CDR1 is SGHTA and CDR2 FQGNSA. The CDR3 sequence: CASSLVGPGIQFF. The CDR3 nucleotides read TGTGCCAGCAGCTTAGTCGGGCCAGGAATACAGTTCTTC.

This clone was picked up one time. This rearrangement joins TRBV29-1 to TRBJ2-5, with D possibly TRBD2 on 5 matching bases. Germline V gene lookup returns CDR1 SQVTM and CDR2 ANQGSEA. The germline V and J ends were trimmed by 4 bases and 5 bases, with 14 bases remaining between them. This CDR3 comprises 13 residues. CDR3 loop: CSVGGRQTETQYF. The DNA of the CDR3 is TGCAGCGTTGGAGGGCGTCAGACGGAGACCCAGTACTTC.

This chain's CDR3 is CASSFRTPGSIMWNEKLFF. CDR3 sequence (DNA): TGTGCCAGCAGTTTCCGGACACCAGGGTCTATAATGTGGAATGAAAAACTGTTTTTT. The J gene is TRBJ1-4, the V gene TRBV27, with TRBD1 as a possible D gene (5 bases). This CDR3 region has 19 residues. CDR1 is MNHEY, CDR2 SMNVEV, per germline (reference sequence). The V end lost 3 bases, the J end lost 5 bases, and 25 bases lay between the germline ends. Full variable domain (rest looked up from reference TRBV27 and TRBJ1-4): EAQVTQNPRYLITVTGKKLTVTCSQNMNHEYMSWYRQDPGLGLRQIYYSMNVEVTDKGDVPEGYKVSRKEKRNFPLILESPSPNQTSLYFCASSFRTPGSIMWNEKLFFGSGTQLSVL.

The J gene is TRBJ2-6, the V gene TRBV18; no clear D gene. V shed 2 bases and J shed 0 bases, with 8 bases lying between them. This CDR3 contains 16 residues. Germline V gene sequence: CDR1 KGHSH, CDR2 LQKENI. In DNA, the CDR3 is TGTGCCAGCTCACCATTTTCGGACTCTGGGGCCAACGTCCTGACTTTC. Its translation: CASSPFSDSGANVLTF.

This chain joins TRBV11-3 and TRBJ2-1; a weak D match, TRBD1 (5 bases). V dropped 5 bases and J dropped 5 bases, with 10 bases sitting between them. Per germline, CDR1 SGHNT and CDR2 YENEEA. The CDR3 is 13 residues long. CDR3 amino acids: CASSRQRHNEQFF. The CDR3 bases are TGTGCCAGCAGCCGACAGAGACACAATGAGCAGTTCTTC.

The genes are TRBV5-4 and TRBJ2-2; D tentatively reads TRBD1 or TRBD2 (5 bases each). Germline values: CDR1 SGHNT, CDR2 YYREEE (reference sequence). Trimming pared 4 bases from V and 4 bases from J, leaving 17 bases between. CDR3 size: 16 residues. CDR3 region: CASSPTKGRGTGELFF. In DNA form, the CDR3 reads TGTGCCAGCAGCCCAACGAAGGGGAGAGGCACCGGGGAGCTGTTTTTT.

The chain couples TRBV11-2 to TRBJ2-7; 7 nucleotides match TRBD2. Germline V lookup: CDR1 SGHAT, CDR2 FQNNGV. V shed 0 bases, J shed 2 bases, and the junction held 7 bases outside the gene matches. The CDR3 consists of 16 residues. The CDR3 spells CASSLDRSGVTYEQYF. The CDR3 bases are TGTGCCAGCAGCTTAGATCGAAGCGGGGTTACCTACGAGCAGTACTTC.

This chain uses TRBV11-2 with TRBJ1-2, with a possible D match to TRBD1 (6 bases). Germline V gene data show CDR1 as SGHAT and CDR2 as FQNNGV. The CDR3 sequence is 13 residues long. V dropped 6 bases and J dropped 7 bases, with 15 bases sitting between them. CDR3 sequence (DNA): TGTGCCAGCAGACCTATAGGGACAATTGGCTACACCTTC. Translating gives CASRPIGTIGYTF.

This clone appeared once. The chain couples TRBV11-3 to TRBJ1-2, with D hard to call. Trimming took off 5 bases at V and 7 bases at J, with 14 bases between the two ends. CDR3 length equals 13 residues. Germline CDR1 reads SGHNT; CDR2 reads YENEEA. The CDR3 DNA follows: TGTGCCAGCAGCGAAGACGGTTCTGTTGGCTACACCTTC. It yields the protein CASSEDGSVGYTF.

V usage is TRBV28 and J usage is TRBJ2-7; TRBD1 matches at 8 bases. V shed 1 base and J 4 bases; nucleotides not matched to a gene: 9. The germline CDR1 and CDR2 sequences are MDHEN and SYDVKM. This CDR3 spans 16 amino acids. The CDR3: CASSLSPGGKRYEQYF. Here the CDR3 DNA reads TGTGCCAGCAGTTTATCCCCAGGGGGCAAGCGGTACGAGCAGTACTTC.

The chain carries TRBV28 and TRBJ1-5, with TRBD1 matching over 8 bases. J lost 6 bases, V lost 6 bases, and 7 bases had no gene match. There are 14 residues in the CDR3. CDR1 and CDR2 (germline): MDHEN, SYDVKM. The CDR3 spells CASRPPGGGQPQHF. The DNA for the CDR3 is TGTGCCAGCAGGCCACCAGGGGGCGGTCAGCCCCAGCATTTT.

V and J are TRBV6-5 and TRBJ2-7, with D unclear. Germline V lookup: CDR1 MNHEY, CDR2 SVGAGI. The CDR3 totals 13 residues. With 7 bases removed from V and 2 bases from J, the gap between germline ends came to 12 bases. For the CDR3, the DNA is TGTGCCAGCAAGGAATCACGGGCCTACGAGCAGTACTTC. Its protein is CASKESRAYEQYF.

For the CDR3, the DNA is TGTGCCAGCAGCCCCGACAGGGGGCTAGCCAAAAACATTCAGTACTTC. Its protein product is CASSPDRGLAKNIQYF. This rearrangement joins TRBV7-8 to TRBJ2-4; TRBD1 aligns across 10 bases. Looked up from germline, CDR1 is SGHVS and CDR2 is FQNEAQ. Trimming cost V 5 bases and J 0 bases; bases outside gene matches: 4. This CDR3 has 16 residues.

The chain joins TRBV15 to TRBJ2-7; no reliable D call. V lost 0 bases and J 3 bases, leaving 12 bases between the germline ends. The germline V gene has CDR1 LNHNV and CDR2 YYDKDF (reference sequence). This CDR3 has 15 amino acids. The CDR3 spells CATSREGQAIYEQYF. Here the CDR3 DNA reads TGTGCCACCAGCAGAGAGGGTCAGGCGATCTACGAGCAGTACTTC.

The rearrangement links TRBV7-9 to TRBJ2-3; 10 positions match TRBD1. Germline lookup yields CDR1 SEHNR and CDR2 FQNEAQ (reference sequence). V was clipped by 4 bases and J by 5 bases; unmatched bases: 3. The CDR3 is 14 amino acids. CDR3 in amino acids: CASSWGQGRDTQYF. CDR3 sequence (DNA): TGTGCCAGCAGCTGGGGACAGGGGAGAGATACGCAGTATTTT.

The chain combines TRBV9 with TRBJ2-2; 11 nucleotides line up with TRBD2. Germline lookup yields CDR1 SGDLS and CDR2 YYNGEE. This CDR3 comprises 19 residues. The ends lost 3 bases at V and 2 bases at J; junction bases unmatched: 12. Here the CDR3 DNA reads TGTGCCAGCAGCGCCTCTACGGGACTAGCGGATTATAACACCGGGGAGCTGTTTTTT. The encoded protein is CASSASTGLADYNTGELFF.

The chain recombines TRBV4-3 with TRBJ2-1, with TRBD2 identical over 16 bases. CDR1 and CDR2 from the germline V gene are LGHNA and YSLEER. V gave up 2 bases and J gave up 3 bases; unmatched junction bases: 13. CDR3 length equals 21 residues. CDR3 DNA: TGCGCCAGCAGCCAAATTTTTGGGACTAGCGGGGGGGAGGGCGGCTACAATGAGCAGTTCTTC. Its protein product is CASSQIFGTSGGEGGYNEQFF.

The rearrangement links TRBV7-3 to TRBJ2-7, with 7 bases aligning to TRBD1. After removal of 2 bases from V and 4 bases from J, the junction contained 5 bases not matched to a gene. Germline loops: CDR1 SGHTA, CDR2 FQGTGA. The CDR3 has 14 amino acids. Here the CDR3 DNA reads TGTGCCAGCAGCTTAGATGGACAGGTTTACGAGCAGTACTTC. Residues: CASSLDGQVYEQYF.